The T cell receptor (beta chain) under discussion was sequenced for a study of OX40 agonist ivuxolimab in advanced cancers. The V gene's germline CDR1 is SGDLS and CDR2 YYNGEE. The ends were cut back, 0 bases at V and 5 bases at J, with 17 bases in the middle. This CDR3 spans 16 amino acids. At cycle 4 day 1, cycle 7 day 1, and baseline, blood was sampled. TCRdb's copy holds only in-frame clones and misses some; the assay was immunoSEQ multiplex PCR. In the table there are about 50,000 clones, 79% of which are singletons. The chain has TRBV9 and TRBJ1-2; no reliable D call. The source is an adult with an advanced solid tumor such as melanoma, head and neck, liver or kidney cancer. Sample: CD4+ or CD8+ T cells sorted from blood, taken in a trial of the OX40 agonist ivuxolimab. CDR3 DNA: TGTGCCAGCAGCGTAGGAGGTGACTTTGGCCGATATGGCTACACCTTC. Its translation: CASSVGGDFGRYGYTF.